This T cell receptor beta chain comes out of a study of identifying expanded T cells in peripheral blood. Germline CDR1 LGHNA, CDR2 YNFKEQ. Trimming took off 4 bases at V and 5 bases at J, with 14 bases between the two ends. The CDR3 covers 14 residues. TCRdb's copy holds only in-frame clones and misses some; the assay was immunoSEQ multiplex PCR. There are some 65,000 clones in the sample; approximately 80% occur only once, and about a fifth lies in the top ten. This clonotype originated in a person aged 18 to 75 in good health. The chain couples TRBV4-2 to TRBJ2-5; D call uncertain. Sequencing input: blood. DNA for the CDR3: TGTGCCAGCAGCCCTTGGGAAGATGCGGAGACCCAGTACTTC. Translation: CASSPWEDAETQYF.